The 9 T cell receptor beta chains below all came from one sample that was sequenced in a study of T-cell memory formation after mild COVID-19. MiXCR, applied by TCRdb to the 5' RACE reads, yields one record per CDR3 protein. The table includes around 55,000 distinct CDR3 sequences, around a tenth detected once. What was sequenced was PBMCs or a T cell subset sorted from them (not recorded which). Every receptor here comes from a man aged 18 to 30 who had mild COVID-19 (a few samples of this study predate the infection). Cell type and time point are not known.

In this sample, this clonotype turned up a few times. The rearrangement uses TRBV5-1 and TRBJ2-1; 13 bases are a match to TRBD2. Germline V lookup: CDR1 SGHRS, CDR2 YFSETQ. This CDR3 is built from 17 residues. V shed 3 bases, J shed 7 bases, and the junction held 10 bases outside the gene matches. The CDR3 DNA follows: TGCGCCAGCAGCTGGCCGCCGGGACTAGCGGGGTTAAATGAGCAGTTCTTC. Protein: CASSWPPGLAGLNEQFF.

This clonotype has at least ten counts. At one end the junction does not follow the germline gene, possibly because of a read error. The rearrangement links TRBV20-1 to TRBJ1-2, with D possibly being TRBD1 (5 bases). The CDR3 spans 15 residues. Germline CDR1 reads DFQATT; CDR2 reads SNEGSKA (reference sequence). The CDR3 DNA follows: TGCAGTGCTAGAGATCCAGCCGGGGCTAACGATGGCTACACCTTC. The encoded protein is CSARDPAGANDGYTF.

This clonotype was detected only a few times. For the CDR3, the DNA is TGCGCCAGCAGCTTGGTGCAGCAGGGCACAGATACGCAGTATTTT. Protein: CASSLVQQGTDTQYF. This chain joins TRBV5-1 and TRBJ2-3; D is ambiguous. Germline assignment: CDR1 SGHRS and CDR2 YFSETQ. Trimming took off 0 bases at V and 1 base at J, with 9 bases between the two ends. The CDR3 sequence is 15 residues long.

This clonotype was counted between two and nine times. The gene calls are TRBV7-9 and TRBJ1-5, with 9 nucleotides matching TRBD1. J was trimmed by 6 bases and V by 4 bases; bases with no gene match: 1. This CDR3 contains 13 residues. Germline-derived CDR1 and CDR2 are SEHNR and FQNEAQ (reference sequence). The CDR3 sequence is CASSSQGAQPQHF. CDR3 bases: TGTGCCAGCAGCTCACAGGGGGCTCAGCCCCAGCATTTT.

The chain couples TRBV28 to TRBJ1-2; D gene unclear. V lost 4 bases and J 4 bases, leaving 7 bases between the germline ends. Germline V gives CDR1 MDHEN, CDR2 SYDVKM. This CDR3 has 12 amino acids. The CDR3 loop reads CASSWSLYGYTF. The CDR3 DNA reads as TGTGCCAGCAGTTGGAGTCTCTATGGCTACACCTTC.

This clonotype was counted a few times. This chain connects TRBV4-1 to TRBJ1-1, with D unresolved. CDR1 is MGHRA and CDR2 is YSYEKL in the germline V gene. Trimming took 0 bases from V and 1 from J, leaving 9 bases between them. The CDR3 extends over 15 amino acids. CDR3 loop: CASSQDSLGNTEAFF. Written as DNA, the CDR3 is TGCGCCAGCAGCCAAGATAGCCTGGGGAACACTGAAGCTTTCTTT.

This clonotype was counted at least ten times. The V call is TRBV5-1, the J call TRBJ2-2; D is uncertain. This CDR3 has 14 amino acids. Per the germline V gene, CDR1 is SGHRS and CDR2 is YFSETQ. Trimming took off 1 base at V and 5 bases at J, with 9 bases between the two ends. The CDR3 nucleotides read TGCGCCAGCAGCTTGACCCAGGAGACCGGGGAGCTGTTTTTT. Amino acid sequence: CASSLTQETGELFF.

This clonotype was observed many times. CDR3 nucleotide sequence: TGTGCCATCTCACAGGCCTCCTCGGCGGGGGCAGGGGATACGCAGTATTTT. The encoded protein is CAISQASSAGAGDTQYF. The rearrangement uses TRBV12-3 or TRBV12-4 and TRBJ2-3, with a possible D match to TRBD2 (7 bases). CDR3 length: 17 amino acids. With 10 bases removed from V and 6 bases from J, the gap between germline ends came to 29 bases.

This clonotype was counted between two and nine times. This chain links TRBV7-3 with TRBJ2-1; 16 nucleotides line up with TRBD2. Germline CDR1 and CDR2: SGHTA and FQGTGA. J lost 7 bases, V lost 5 bases, and 8 bases had no gene match. This CDR3 is built from 17 residues. This CDR3 reads CASSPGTSGGAGNEQFF. The CDR3 DNA follows: TGTGCCAGCAGCCCCGGGACTAGCGGGGGGGCCGGGAATGAGCAGTTCTTC.